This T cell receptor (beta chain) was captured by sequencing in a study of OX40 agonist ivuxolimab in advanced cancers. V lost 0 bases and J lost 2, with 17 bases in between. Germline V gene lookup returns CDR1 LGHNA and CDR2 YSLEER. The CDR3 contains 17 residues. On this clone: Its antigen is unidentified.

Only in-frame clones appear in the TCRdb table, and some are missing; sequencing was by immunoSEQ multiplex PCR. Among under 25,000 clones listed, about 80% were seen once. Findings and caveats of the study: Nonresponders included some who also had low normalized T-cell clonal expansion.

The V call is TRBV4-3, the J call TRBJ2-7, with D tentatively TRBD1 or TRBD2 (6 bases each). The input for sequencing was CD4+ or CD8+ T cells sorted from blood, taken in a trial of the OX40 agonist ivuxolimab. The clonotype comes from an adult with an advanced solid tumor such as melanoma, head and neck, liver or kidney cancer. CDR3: CASSQDGGGAGTYEQYF. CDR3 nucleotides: TGCGCCAGCAGCCAAGATGGGGGCGGGGCGGGGACCTACGAGCAGTACTTC.